This T cell receptor beta chain was profiled in a study of blood T cell repertoires in COVID-19. The table came from immunoSEQ multiplex PCR; TCRdb's copy has only in-frame clones and leaves some out. There are about 100,000 clones in the sample; around nine tenths occur only once, and under 2% lies in the top ten. The CDR3 totals 14 residues. Trimming pared 5 bases from V and 6 bases from J, leaving 16 bases between. Germline CDR1 and CDR2: SGHTA and FQGNSA. The TCR sequence derives from a woman in her 50s with COVID-19, enrolled during active disease. V usage is TRBV7-2 and J usage is TRBJ1-1; tentatively, D is TRBD1 (5 bases). Specimen: peripheral blood. The CDR3 loop reads CASSLPRQYAEAFF. CDR3 nucleotides: TGTGCCAGCAGCCTCCCCCGACAGTACGCTGAAGCTTTCTTT.